The source of this T cell receptor beta chain is a study of OX40 agonist ivuxolimab in advanced cancers. V lost 1 base, J lost 3 bases, and 18 bases lay in between. The CDR3 covers 17 residues. Germline V CDR1 and CDR2: SEHNR, FQNEAQ (reference sequence). Findings and limits, study-wide: At 0.1 to 3.0 mg/kg, clonal expansion of CD4+ and CD8+ blood T cells had occurred by week 6. There were, on average, more expanded clones in CD8+ T cells than in CD4+. The study found among the lowest clonal expansion in partial responders at 0.1-3.0 mg/kg.

TCRdb's copy holds only in-frame clones and misses some; the assay was immunoSEQ multiplex PCR. The repertoire holds about 78,000 clones, with about 91% as singletons. For this clone: Its cognate antigen is unknown.

With autoimmune disease history or systemic immunosuppression, patients were excluded. This clonotype originated in an adult with an advanced solid tumor such as melanoma, head and neck, liver or kidney cancer. The chain links TRBV7-9 to TRBJ1-1; D unclear. The material was CD4+ or CD8+ T cells sorted from blood, obtained in a trial of the OX40 agonist ivuxolimab. The CDR3 protein is CASSLESHFVTYTEAFF. Here the CDR3 DNA reads TGTGCCAGCAGCTTAGAGTCCCATTTCGTGACCTACACTGAAGCTTTCTTT.